This T cell receptor beta chain was recovered during a study of metastatic and nonmetastatic thyroid tumors (TCRdb year 2020). Turning to the overall study: Repertoires from peripheral blood and from tumor or nodule tissue samples of malignant and benign thyroid patients were compared.

Including the terminal cysteine and phenylalanine, the CDR3 comprises 15 residues. Only the CDR3 DNA stays, 45 bases, in frame from base 1. Germline trimming amounts to 6 bases on V and 4 bases on J, with 11 as the count of junction bases outside the gene matches. Taken from the germline V gene (reference sequence), the CDR1 and CDR2 loops are DFQATT and SNEGSKA. None of the patients had been given any treatment before thyroid surgery. Using T-cell receptor beta sequencing, the study looked back at clinical samples from patients collected from 2012 to 2018. As to this clone: Its antigen has not been determined. Within one base of it there is no much larger clone, and no base qualities were kept.

The library was obtained by PCR. The reads were generated on an Illumina HiSeq 4000. High-throughput sequencing was used to profile the TCR beta-chain CDR3 region of each patient. The paper's processing steps were these. Drawing on CDR3 differences between clinicopathological groups, the researchers built a classifier meant to tell apart patients with distant-metastatic papillary thyroid cancer. The Shannon index was used to measure repertoire diversity, and the Morisita-Horn index was used to measure how similar tumor and blood repertoires were. Using fastp at Q25 and MiXCR, TCRdb reprocessed the public reads and kept productive beta chains. TCRdb, rather than the study authors, made the V and J calls. The sample profile shows tens of thousands of clones; about 12% of them were found once. The ten largest account for about 10% of the sample. On the study overall, not on this receptor specifically: In both blood and tumor samples, TCR beta diversity was reported to be significantly higher in malignant tumors than in benign nodules.

Input material: blood. This receptor was taken from a male donor with papillary thyroid cancer or a benign thyroid nodule (not recorded which). Some clones in this sample may be carry-over from other donors' samples. The sequence links TRBV20-1 to TRBJ2-3, and 9 bases in between align with TRBD2. The CDR3 loop reads CSADLSGSGPDTQYF. The DNA sequence follows: TGCAGTGCCGATCTTAGCGGGAGCGGGCCAGATACGCAGTATTTT.